The 31 T cell receptor beta chains in this list originate from one sample, sequenced in a study of OX40 agonist ivuxolimab in advanced cancers. The assay was immunoSEQ multiplex PCR, and TCRdb's table has in-frame clones only and misses some. The sample carries tens of thousands of clones, roughly 90% recorded once. The sample in question was CD4+ or CD8+ T cells sorted from blood, obtained in a trial of the OX40 agonist ivuxolimab. The source of these receptors is an adult with an advanced solid tumor such as melanoma, head and neck, liver or kidney cancer.

J is TRBJ2-3 and V is TRBV12-5; D not resolved. CDR1 is LGHNT, CDR2 FRNRAP, per germline. The germline V and J ends were trimmed by 0 bases and 1 base, with 11 bases remaining between them. CDR3 length: 16 amino acids. The CDR3 nucleotides read TGTGCTAGTGGTTTGGTAGTGTCCGGCCGCACAGATACGCAGTATTTT. The encoded protein is CASGLVVSGRTDTQYF.

The CDR3 DNA reads TGTGCCAGCAGCTTAGGGTCGCTAGCGGGGGACACAGATACGCAGTATTTT. Its translation is CASSLGSLAGDTDTQYF. V gene TRBV7-2 combines with J gene TRBJ2-3, with 10 nucleotides matching TRBD2. Germline CDR1 SGHTA, CDR2 FQGNSA. The ends lost 1 base at V and 2 bases at J; junction bases unmatched: 6. CDR3 length: 17 residues. The variable domain in full, completed from reference TRBV7-2 and TRBJ2-3, reads GAGVSQSPSNKVTEKGKDVELRCDPISGHTALYWYRQSLGQGLEFLIYFQGNSAPDKSGLPSDRFSAERTGGSVSTLTIQRTQQEDSAVYLCASSLGSLAGDTDTQYFGPGTRLTVL.

The rearrangement links TRBV6-5 to TRBJ2-5, with 8 bases aligning to TRBD1. Germline-derived CDR1 and CDR2 are MNHEY and SVGAGI. The trim removed 6 bases at V and 1 base at J, leaving 4 bases unmatched. The CDR3 spans 14 residues. Written as DNA, the CDR3 is TGTGCCAGCAGCTCAGACAGGGGCCAAGAGACCCAGTACTTC. Translation gives CASSSDRGQETQYF.

This chain links TRBV6-5 with TRBJ2-2; D might be TRBD1 (7 bases). CDR1 MNHEY and CDR2 SVGAGI come from the germline V gene. This CDR3 is built from 13 residues. Trimming left V 9 bases short and J 6 bases short, with 14 bases between. The CDR3 is CASSTGRSGELFF. The CDR3 DNA reads as TGTGCCAGTTCGACAGGGAGGTCCGGGGAGCTGTTTTTT.

The V and J genes are TRBV11-2 and TRBJ2-7; D might be TRBD2 (6 bases). Germline CDR1 is SGHAT and CDR2 is FQNNGV. The CDR3 extends over 13 amino acids. V was clipped by 3 bases and J by 3 bases, with 9 bases between them. CDR3 nucleotides: TGTGCCAGCAGCTTCGGGGGTCACTACGAGCAGTACTTC. It encodes CASSFGGHYEQYF.

The chain is built from TRBV4-3 and TRBJ2-3, with D maybe TRBD2 (5 bases). This CDR3 region has 19 residues. Trimming took 0 bases from V and 2 from J, leaving 21 bases between them. The V gene's germline CDR1 is LGHNA and CDR2 YSLEER. The DNA for the CDR3 is TGCGCCAGCAGCCAAGAAGCGAAGGGCGGCAGAGGGAACACAGATACGCAGTATTTT. This sequence encodes CASSQEAKGGRGNTDTQYF.

This clone was observed once. The rearrangement joins TRBV28 to TRBJ2-5, with TRBD1 as a possible D gene (6 bases). The V gene's germline CDR1 is MDHEN and CDR2 SYDVKM. V was clipped by 5 bases and J by 0 bases, with 16 bases between them. The CDR3 has 16 residues. CDR3 amino acids: CASSRPGTSNQETQYF. The DNA of the CDR3 is TGTGCCAGCAGTCGGCCAGGGACATCTAACCAAGAGACCCAGTACTTC.

This clone was observed a handful of times. This rearrangement joins TRBV5-1 to TRBJ1-1; 11 bases line up with TRBD1. V gave up 4 bases and J gave up 1 base; unmatched junction bases: 6. Germline values: CDR1 SGHRS, CDR2 YFSETQ. CDR3 length: 16 residues. The CDR3 coding sequence is TGCGCCAGCAGCCGGGACAGGGGGTTGGGGAACACTGAAGCTTTCTTT. Its protein is CASSRDRGLGNTEAFF.

The chain is built from TRBV11-3 and TRBJ2-4, with D perhaps TRBD1 (5 bases). CDR1 is SGHNT, CDR2 YENEEA, per germline. The V gene lost 1 base and the J gene lost 0 bases, with 19 bases spanning the gap. The CDR3 spans 19 residues. The CDR3 sequence is CASSLVWGAWQGAKNIQYF. The CDR3 coding sequence is TGTGCCAGCAGCTTAGTGTGGGGCGCGTGGCAGGGAGCCAAAAACATTCAGTACTTC.

J is TRBJ1-3 and V is TRBV2; the D is unclear. Between the trimmed V and J ends, which lost 11 bases and 5 bases, there was a span of 10 bases. CDR3 size: 11 residues. Germline CDR1 and CDR2: SNHLY and FYNNEI. The CDR3: CAAGRRNTIYF. CDR3 coding DNA: TGTGCCGCGGGCCGTAGAAACACCATATATTTT.

The chain couples TRBV6-6 to TRBJ2-7; D perhaps matches TRBD2 (6 bases). The ends were cut back, 8 bases at V and 4 bases at J, with 15 bases in the middle. Germline V gene data show CDR1 as MNHNY and CDR2 as SVGAGI (reference sequence). CDR3 length equals 13 residues. The CDR3 region is CASYSDAGYEQYF. The CDR3 DNA reads TGTGCCAGCTACTCCGATGCGGGGTACGAGCAGTACTTC.

The chain is built from TRBV27 and TRBJ2-7, with TRBD1 as a possible D gene (6 bases). Germline CDR1 MNHEY, CDR2 SMNVEV (reference sequence). The CDR3 loop spans 13 amino acids. Trimming took 5 bases from V and 2 from J, leaving 10 bases between them. CDR3 amino acids: CASSQGLPYEQYF. The CDR3 DNA follows: TGTGCCAGCAGTCAGGGGCTCCCCTACGAGCAGTACTTC.

The chain has TRBV19 and TRBJ1-5; TRBD1 matches 8 bases. There are 16 residues in the CDR3. With 1 base clipped from V and 3 bases from J, the junction kept 5 bases outside the gene matches. Germline lookup yields CDR1 LNHDA and CDR2 SQIVND (reference sequence). CDR3 DNA: TGTGCCAGTAGTATAGTCGGACAGGGCTCCAATCAGCCCCAGCATTTT. Protein product: CASSIVGQGSNQPQHF.

This clone was recorded only once. J is TRBJ2-7 and V is TRBV2; 8 bases align to TRBD2. CDR1 SNHLY and CDR2 FYNNEI come from the germline V gene. Germline trimming cut 8 bases from V and 0 bases from J; bases unmatched to any gene: 6. This CDR3 comprises 14 residues. The CDR3 nucleotides are TGTGCCAGCCGTACTAGCGGTATCTCCTACGAGCAGTACTTC. Residues: CASRTSGISYEQYF.

The V and J genes are TRBV6-5 and TRBJ1-1, with no clear D. CDR3 length equals 15 residues. Trimming shortened V by 3 bases and J by 10 bases, and 21 bases separated the two germline ends. From germline, CDR1 is MNHEY and CDR2 SVGAGI. The DNA of the CDR3 is TGTGCCAGCAGTTATTCCCCGGCCTTTAATATGGGAGCTTTCTTT. It specifies CASSYSPAFNMGAFF.

With regard to this clone: A much larger clone sits a single nucleotide away, making a read error possible. Other DNA sequences in this specimen translate into the identical CDR3. This chain links TRBV6-5 with TRBJ1-1; no firm D call. Germline CDR1 is MNHEY and CDR2 is SVGAGI. Between the trimmed V and J ends, which lost 0 bases and 0 bases, there was a span of 2 bases. There are 13 residues in the CDR3. The CDR3 region has the DNA TGTGCCAGCAGTTACTCGGTGAACACTGAAGCTTTCTTT. It codes for CASSYSVNTEAFF.

V gene TRBV19 combines with J gene TRBJ1-4, with 8 bases lining up with TRBD1. With 0 bases clipped from V and 5 bases from J, the junction kept 5 bases outside the gene matches. The CDR3 length is 16 residues. From germline, CDR1 is LNHDA and CDR2 SQIVND (reference sequence). For the CDR3, the DNA is TGTGCCAGTAGTATAGAAAGGACAGGGTTGAATGAAAAACTGTTTTTT. The encoded protein is CASSIERTGLNEKLFF.

The rearrangement links TRBV9 to TRBJ1-5, with a tentative D call TRBD1 (5 bases). Germline CDR1 is SGDLS and CDR2 is YYNGEE. V gave up 4 bases and J gave up 8 bases, with 19 bases separating them. This CDR3 is built from 15 residues. The CDR3 here is CASSPGTDQWEPQHF. The CDR3 nucleotides are TGTGCCAGCAGCCCTGGGACCGATCAATGGGAGCCCCAGCATTTT.

The chain uses TRBV5-1 and TRBJ2-3, with no clear D. Trimming took off 4 bases at V and 2 bases at J, with 11 bases between the two ends. CDR1 and CDR2 (germline): SGHRS, YFSETQ. This CDR3 spans 14 amino acids. For the CDR3, the DNA is TGCGCCAGCAGCCCATTCCGGGTCACAGATACGCAGTATTTT. It is translated as CASSPFRVTDTQYF.

This chain links TRBV2 with TRBJ1-1, with D perhaps TRBD1 (5 bases). V lost 6 bases and J lost 0, with 17 bases in between. Germline V lookup: CDR1 SNHLY, CDR2 FYNNEI. The CDR3 spans 16 residues. CDR3 loop: CASSLAGEVMNTEAFF. Written as DNA, the CDR3 is TGTGCCAGCAGCTTAGCGGGGGAAGTCATGAACACTGAAGCTTTCTTT.

The rearrangement uses TRBV7-3 and TRBJ1-1, with D tentatively TRBD1 (5 bases). Between the trimmed V and J ends, which lost 8 bases and 6 bases, there was a span of 13 bases. The CDR3 is 12 amino acids. Germline CDR1 reads SGHTA; CDR2 reads FQGTGA. DNA for the CDR3: TGTGCCAGCGCCGGGACGTCGGCTGAAGCTTTCTTT. It yields the protein CASAGTSAEAFF.

This clone appeared once. The chain recombines TRBV7-9 with TRBJ1-1, with unresolved D. The germline V gene encodes CDR1 SEHNR and CDR2 FQNEAQ (reference sequence). The CDR3 length is 12 residues. The ends were cut back, 8 bases at V and 1 base at J, with 8 bases in the middle. The CDR3 sequence: CASLQTNTEAFF. The DNA of the CDR3 is TGTGCCAGCTTGCAGACGAACACTGAAGCTTTCTTT.

V and J are TRBV21-1 and TRBJ1-1; the DNA was not used to check the table's D call, TRBD1. TRBV21-1 represents a pseudogene. The CDR3 sequence is 15 residues long. CDR3 nucleotides: TGTGCCAGCAGCAAAAGGGACAGCGGGAACACTGAAGCTTTCTTT. Amino acid sequence: CASSKRDSGNTEAFF.

A single count supports this clone. The chain joins TRBV5-4 to TRBJ2-7; 11 bases match TRBD2. The germline V gene encodes CDR1 SGHNT and CDR2 YYREEE (reference sequence). V lost 1 base to trimming and J lost 3 bases; unmatched junction nucleotides: 6. CDR3 size: 16 residues. The CDR3 DNA reads as TGTGCCAGCAGCTTGCACCTAGCGGGGGGCTACTACGAGCAGTACTTC. Protein sequence: CASSLHLAGGYYEQYF.

The gene calls are TRBV28 and TRBJ2-7; 9 bases line up with TRBD1. The CDR3 has 15 amino acids. V lost 6 bases and J lost 0; bases outside the gene matches: 6. The germline V gene encodes CDR1 MDHEN and CDR2 SYDVKM. The CDR3 region is CASRSRDRVSYEQYF. Here the CDR3 DNA reads TGTGCCAGCAGATCCCGGGACAGGGTCTCCTACGAGCAGTACTTC.

This chain joins TRBV11-2 and TRBJ2-2; D uncertain. The CDR3 is 18 amino acids. Trimming left V 4 bases short and J 2 bases short, with 20 bases between. Per germline, CDR1 SGHAT and CDR2 FQNNGV. CDR3 loop: CASSSILETTTNTGELFF. CDR3 DNA: TGTGCCAGCAGCTCGATCCTCGAGACAACCACTAACACCGGGGAGCTGTTTTTT.

In this sample, this clone turned up a few times. The V and J genes are TRBV18 and TRBJ1-1; D might be TRBD1 (5 bases). The V and J ends lost 4 bases and 4 bases respectively, with 7 bases between them. The CDR3 loop spans 12 amino acids. The V gene's germline CDR1 is KGHSH and CDR2 LQKENI. The CDR3 nucleotides are TGTGCCAGCTCACTGACAGTCACTGAAGCTTTCTTT. Translating gives CASSLTVTEAFF.

V usage is TRBV7-8 and J usage is TRBJ2-7, with TRBD1 identical over 8 bases. The V gene's germline CDR1 is SGHVS and CDR2 FQNEAQ. The CDR3 covers 15 residues. Trimming took 5 bases from V and 2 from J; bases not matched to a gene: 8. In nucleotides, the CDR3 is TGTGCCAGCAGCCCCTGGACAGGGAAGACCTACGAGCAGTACTTC. Translated: CASSPWTGKTYEQYF.

The DNA for the CDR3 is TGCAGCGTTTGGGGGCAGTATCCTAGAGGGTCGCCCTACAATGAGCAGTTCTTC. Its protein is CSVWGQYPRGSPYNEQFF. V gene TRBV29-1 combines with J gene TRBJ2-1; perhaps TRBD1 as D (6 bases). V was pared by 5 bases and J by 2 bases, with 25 bases between. Per the germline V gene, CDR1 is SQVTM and CDR2 is ANQGSEA. This CDR3 comprises 18 residues.

The chain recombines TRBV7-9 with TRBJ2-3; TRBD1 is a possible D gene (5 bases). CDR1 SEHNR and CDR2 FQNEAQ come from the germline V gene (reference sequence). V shed 10 bases and J shed 2 bases, with 16 bases lying between them. The CDR3 spans 14 residues. In DNA, the CDR3 is TGTGCCATAGGGGTGATTCCTTCCACAGATACGCAGTATTTT. This sequence encodes CAIGVIPSTDTQYF.

The chain uses TRBV5-3 and TRBJ2-7, with D perhaps matching TRBD2 (5 bases). TRBV5-3 is recorded as an ORF, its role being uncertain. V lost 3 bases to trimming and J lost 3 bases, with 22 bases between them. The CDR3 extends over 17 amino acids. CDR3 sequence: CARSWVKQSHGSYEQYF. The CDR3 DNA reads TGTGCCAGAAGCTGGGTCAAACAAAGCCATGGGAGCTACGAGCAGTACTTC.